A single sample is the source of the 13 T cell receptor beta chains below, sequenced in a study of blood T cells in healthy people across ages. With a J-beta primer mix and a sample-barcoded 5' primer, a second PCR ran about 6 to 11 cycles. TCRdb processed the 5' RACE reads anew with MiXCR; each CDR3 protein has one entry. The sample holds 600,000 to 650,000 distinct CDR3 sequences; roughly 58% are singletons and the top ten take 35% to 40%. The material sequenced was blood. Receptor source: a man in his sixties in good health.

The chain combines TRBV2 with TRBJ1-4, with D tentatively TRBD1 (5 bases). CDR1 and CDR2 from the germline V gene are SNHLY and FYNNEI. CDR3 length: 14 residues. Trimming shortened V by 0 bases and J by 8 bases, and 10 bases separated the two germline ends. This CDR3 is CASSEANRREKLFF. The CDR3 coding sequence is TGTGCCAGCAGTGAAGCGAACAGGAGGGAAAAACTGTTTTTT.

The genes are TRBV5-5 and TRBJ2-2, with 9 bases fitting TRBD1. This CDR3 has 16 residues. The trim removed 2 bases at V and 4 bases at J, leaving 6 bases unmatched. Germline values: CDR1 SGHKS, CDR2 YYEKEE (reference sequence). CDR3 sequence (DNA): TGTGCCAGCAGCTTCGACAGGGGGGTCGGCACCGGGGAGCTGTTTTTT. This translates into CASSFDRGVGTGELFF.

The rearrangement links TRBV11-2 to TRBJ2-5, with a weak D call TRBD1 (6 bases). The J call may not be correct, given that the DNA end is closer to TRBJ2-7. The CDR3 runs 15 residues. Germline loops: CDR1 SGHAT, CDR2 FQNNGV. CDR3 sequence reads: CASSLDVQGLNEQYF. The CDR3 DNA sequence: TGTGCCAGCAGCTTAGATGTGCAGGGGCTGAACGAGCAGTACTTC.

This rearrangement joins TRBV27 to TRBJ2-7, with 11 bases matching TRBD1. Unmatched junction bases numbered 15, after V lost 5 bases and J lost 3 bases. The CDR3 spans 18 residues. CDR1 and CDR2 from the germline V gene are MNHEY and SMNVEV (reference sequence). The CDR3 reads CASSRRTGGRLDRYEQYF. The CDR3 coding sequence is TGTGCCAGCAGTAGGCGGACAGGGGGCCGGCTAGATCGCTACGAGCAGTACTTC.

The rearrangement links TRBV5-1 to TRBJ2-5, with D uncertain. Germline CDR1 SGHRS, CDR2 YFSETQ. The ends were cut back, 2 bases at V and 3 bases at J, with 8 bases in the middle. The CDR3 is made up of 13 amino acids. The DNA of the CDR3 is TGCGCCAGCAGCTTAATACCAGAAGAGACCCAGTACTTC. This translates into CASSLIPEETQYF.

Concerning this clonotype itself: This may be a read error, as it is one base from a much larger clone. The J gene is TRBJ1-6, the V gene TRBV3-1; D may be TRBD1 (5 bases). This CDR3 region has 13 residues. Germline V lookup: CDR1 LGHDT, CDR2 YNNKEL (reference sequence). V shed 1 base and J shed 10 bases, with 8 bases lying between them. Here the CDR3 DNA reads TGTGCCAGCAGCCAAGGGGGGAGCTCACCCCTCCACTTT. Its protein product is CASSQGGSSPLHF.

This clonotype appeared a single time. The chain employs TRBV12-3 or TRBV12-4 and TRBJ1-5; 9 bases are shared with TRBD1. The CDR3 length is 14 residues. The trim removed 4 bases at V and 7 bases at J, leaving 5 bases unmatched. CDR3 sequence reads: CASSSGTGYQPQHF. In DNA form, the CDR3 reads TGTGCCAGCAGTTCCGGGACAGGGTACCAGCCCCAGCATTTT.

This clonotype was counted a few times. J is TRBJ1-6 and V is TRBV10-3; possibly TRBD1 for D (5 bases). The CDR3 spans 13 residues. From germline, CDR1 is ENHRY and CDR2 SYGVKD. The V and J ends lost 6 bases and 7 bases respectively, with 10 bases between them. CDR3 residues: CAISGTPNSPLHF. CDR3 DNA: TGTGCCATCAGCGGGACTCCCAATTCACCCCTCCACTTT.

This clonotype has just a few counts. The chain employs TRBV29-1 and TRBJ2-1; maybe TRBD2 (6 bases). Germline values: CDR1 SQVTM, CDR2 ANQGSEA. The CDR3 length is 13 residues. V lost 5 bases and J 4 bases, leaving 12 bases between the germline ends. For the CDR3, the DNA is TGCAGCGTTCCGAAGGAGGGGTACAATGAGCAGTTCTTC. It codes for CSVPKEGYNEQFF.

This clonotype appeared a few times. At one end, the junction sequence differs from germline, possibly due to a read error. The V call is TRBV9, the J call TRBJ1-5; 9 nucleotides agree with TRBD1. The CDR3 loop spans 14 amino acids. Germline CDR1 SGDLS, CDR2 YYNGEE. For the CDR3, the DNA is TGTGCCAGTAGCGGGACAGGGCGCAATCAGCCCCAGCATTTT. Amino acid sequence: CASSGTGRNQPQHF.

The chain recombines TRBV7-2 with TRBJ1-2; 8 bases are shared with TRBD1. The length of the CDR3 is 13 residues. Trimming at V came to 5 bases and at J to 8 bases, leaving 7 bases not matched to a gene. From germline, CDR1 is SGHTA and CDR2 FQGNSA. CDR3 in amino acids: CASSATGGRGYTF. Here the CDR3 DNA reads TGTGCCAGCAGCGCCACAGGGGGAAGGGGCTACACCTTC. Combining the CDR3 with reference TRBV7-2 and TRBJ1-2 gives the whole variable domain GAGVSQSPSNKVTEKGKDVELRCDPISGHTALYWYRQSLGQGLEFLIYFQGNSAPDKSGLPSDRFSAERTGGSVSTLTIQRTQQEDSAVYLCASSATGGRGYTFGSGTRLTVV.

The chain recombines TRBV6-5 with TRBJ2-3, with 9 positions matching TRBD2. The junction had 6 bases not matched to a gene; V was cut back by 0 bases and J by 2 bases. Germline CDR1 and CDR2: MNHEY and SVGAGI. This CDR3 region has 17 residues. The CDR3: CASSYSMRGGLTDTQYF. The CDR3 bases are TGTGCCAGCAGTTACTCGATGCGGGGGGGCCTCACAGATACGCAGTATTTT.

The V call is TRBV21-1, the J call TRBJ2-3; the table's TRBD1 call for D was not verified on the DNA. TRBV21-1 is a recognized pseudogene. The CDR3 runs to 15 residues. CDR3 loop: CASSPNGTPTDTQYF. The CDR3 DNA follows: TGTGCCAGCAGCCCGAACGGGACCCCCACAGATACGCAGTATTTT.